This T cell receptor (beta chain) was obtained from a study of T cells in Graves' hyperthyroidism and ophthalmopathy. The CDR3 regions of TCR beta were amplified from RNA transcripts. With the HTBI primer set, the TCR CDR3 went through a first round of RT-PCR. Each CDR3 protein gets one entry after TCRdb re-called the multiplex PCR reads with MiXCR. The table includes 300,000 to 450,000 distinct CDR3 sequences, about 18% detected once. This clonotype was observed at least ten times. After removal of 0 bases from V and 4 bases from J, the junction contained 4 bases not matched to a gene. The CDR3 runs to 15 residues. Looked up from germline, CDR1 is MNHEY and CDR2 is SVGAGI.

The receptor was isolated from a woman aged 25 to 39 with Graves' hyperthyroidism that later progressed to Graves' ophthalmopathy. The V call is TRBV6-5, the J call TRBJ2-5; 8 bases agree with TRBD1. The specimen sequenced was blood. CDR3 residues: CASSYSATGVETQYF. DNA for the CDR3: TGTGCCAGCAGTTACTCCGCGACAGGGGTAGAGACCCAGTACTTC.